This T cell receptor (beta chain) appears in the sequencing data of a study of vaccination effects on CD4 cells after COVID-19. Study details: All study participants received two doses of BNT162b2 or mRNA-1273 vaccine.

The method was immunoSEQ multiplex PCR; TCRdb's version includes in-frame clones alone and lacks a portion of them. The sample yields 40,000 to 45,000 clones, roughly four fifths seen once. Peptide-pool stimulation followed by sequencing identified expanded antigen-specific CD4+ clonotypes in the ViraFEST assay. CD4+ T cells were isolated after roughly nine days of culture. The healthy vaccine recipients, who had no prior SARS-CoV-2 infection, showed negative nucleocapsid antibodies. Wells containing approximately 2 million PBMC each were cultured with around 10 IU/ml IL-2 and 7.5 to 10 ug/ml peptides. Notes on the study in general: The study found marked clonal contraction of infection- and vaccine-induced clones late after vaccination.

Details on this clone: No antigen is known for it.

V was clipped by 5 bases and J by 4 bases, with 12 bases between them. The germline V gene encodes CDR1 LNHDA and CDR2 SQIVND (reference sequence). The CDR3 is 14 residues long. Sequenced material: CD4+ T cells from PBMCs cultured with SARS-CoV-2 spike peptides, taken before COVID-19 vaccination. This chain joins TRBV19 and TRBJ1-5; a possible D gene is TRBD1 (6 bases). The source is a human donor who received a COVID-19 vaccine. CDR3 sequence: CASSSGHQNQPQHF. CDR3 nucleotides: TGTGCCAGTAGTTCGGGACACCAAAATCAGCCCCAGCATTTT. The variable domain in full, completed from reference TRBV19 and TRBJ1-5, reads DGGITQSPKYLFRKEGQNVTLSCEQNLNHDAMYWYRQDPGQGLRLIYYSQIVNDFQKGDIAEGYSVSREKKESFPLTVTSAQKNPTAFYLCASSSGHQNQPQHFGDGTRLSIL.